These T cell receptor beta chains were read from a single sample in a study of blood T cell repertoires in COVID-19. The data were produced by immunoSEQ multiplex PCR, yet TCRdb's version contains in-frame clones alone and is incomplete. The sample records roughly 360,000 clones, roughly four fifths being singletons. Sequencing was performed on peripheral blood. These receptors originate from a human donor with acute or convalescent COVID-19. The donor label of this sample is uncertain. Both conserved end residues are part of each CDR3. Each record gives: clone size, D gene, J gene, V gene, CDR3 DNA, CDR3 protein. A D gene is named only where the DNA matches it firmly. Clone size is stated in some rows and not others, as once, few, many or a class when expanded.

clone_size: few; d_call: .; j_call: TRBJ2-5; v_call: TRBV5-5; cdr3_nt: TGTGCCAGCAGCTTGTTAGTTGTTGCGGAGACCCAGTACTTC; cdr3_aa: CASSLLVVAETQYF
clone_size: .; d_call: .; j_call: TRBJ2-7; v_call: TRBV27; cdr3_nt: TGTGCCAGCAGTTTTCGGTTGGGGGGCTACGAGCAGTACTTC; cdr3_aa: CASSFRLGGYEQYF
clone_size: .; d_call: TRBD1; j_call: TRBJ1-2; v_call: TRBV6-5; cdr3_nt: TGTGCCAGCACCACAAAAGGGACAGGGACTGATGGCTACACCTTC; cdr3_aa: CASTTKGTGTDGYTF
clone_size: .; d_call: .; j_call: TRBJ1-6; v_call: TRBV6-2/TRBV6-3; cdr3_nt: TGTGCCAGCAGTAGGGGGGGGGAGTCACCCCTCCACTTT; cdr3_aa: CASSRGGESPLHF
clone_size: .; d_call: TRBD1; j_call: TRBJ1-6; v_call: TRBV30; cdr3_nt: TGTGCCTGGACTACGGACAGGGGCTTCAGTTCACCCCTCCACTTT; cdr3_aa: CAWTTDRGFSSPLHF
clone_size: .; d_call: TRBD1; j_call: TRBJ1-2; v_call: TRBV29-1; cdr3_nt: TGCAGCGTTGAGACCGGACAGGGAAATGGCTACACCTTC; cdr3_aa: CSVETGQGNGYTF
clone_size: .; d_call: TRBD1; j_call: TRBJ1-2; v_call: TRBV2; cdr3_nt: TGTGCCAGCAGCGACGGGACAGGGGCCGTTAACTATGGCTACACCTTC; cdr3_aa: CASSDGTGAVNYGYTF
clone_size: .; d_call: .; j_call: TRBJ2-2; v_call: TRBV7-6; cdr3_nt: TGTGCCAGCAGCTTAGGACAAGCCGGGGAGCTGTTTTTT; cdr3_aa: CASSLGQAGELFF
clone_size: few; d_call: .; j_call: TRBJ1-2; v_call: TRBV18; cdr3_nt: TGTGCCAGCTCACCCTTAGACAATCACTATGGCTACACCTTC; cdr3_aa: CASSPLDNHYGYTF
clone_size: .; d_call: .; j_call: TRBJ1-1; v_call: TRBV5-1; cdr3_nt: TGCGCCAGCAGCTTAGGTGGCAGGGGCTCCACTGAAGCTTTCTTT; cdr3_aa: CASSLGGRGSTEAFF
clone_size: .; d_call: TRBD2; j_call: TRBJ2-3; v_call: TRBV3-1/TRBV3-2; cdr3_nt: TGTGCCAGCAGCCAAGTTTCCGGGGGGGGACTGACAGATACGCAGTATTTT; cdr3_aa: CASSQVSGGGLTDTQYF
clone_size: .; d_call: .; j_call: TRBJ1-1; v_call: TRBV11-2; cdr3_nt: TGTGCCAGCAGACATCAGGGGATGAACACTGAAGCTTTCTTT; cdr3_aa: CASRHQGMNTEAFF
clone_size: .; d_call: TRBD2; j_call: TRBJ2-3; v_call: TRBV2; cdr3_nt: TGTGCCAGCACCCTAGCGGGGACTTCAGATACGCAGTATTTT; cdr3_aa: CASTLAGTSDTQYF
clone_size: .; d_call: .; j_call: TRBJ2-2; v_call: TRBV12-5; cdr3_nt: TGTGCTAGTGGACGACTAGGCGGGGAGCTGTTTTTT; cdr3_aa: CASGRLGGELFF
clone_size: .; d_call: .; j_call: TRBJ2-3; v_call: TRBV14; cdr3_nt: TGTGCCAGCAGCCCCTTGGCGGGAATGCGCACAGATACGCAGTATTTT; cdr3_aa: CASSPLAGMRTDTQYF
clone_size: .; d_call: TRBD2; j_call: TRBJ2-1; v_call: TRBV28; cdr3_nt: TGTGCCAGCAGACGAACTAGCGGGGGGTTGATCCATGAGCAGTTCTTC; cdr3_aa: CASRRTSGGLIHEQFF
clone_size: .; d_call: TRBD1; j_call: TRBJ1-1; v_call: TRBV2; cdr3_nt: TGTGCCAGCCGGGACAGGGCCGCTTTCTTT; cdr3_aa: CASRDRAAFF
clone_size: few; d_call: TRBD1; j_call: TRBJ2-7; v_call: TRBV5-1; cdr3_nt: TGCGCCAGCAGCTTGGTCGCAGGGGGCCGAAGCTACGAGCAGTACTTC; cdr3_aa: CASSLVAGGRSYEQYF
clone_size: .; d_call: .; j_call: TRBJ1-5; v_call: TRBV2; cdr3_nt: TGTGCCAGCAGATATACACAGGGTAACCAGCCCCAGCATTTT; cdr3_aa: CASRYTQGNQPQHF
clone_size: .; d_call: .; j_call: TRBJ1-1; v_call: TRBV2; cdr3_nt: TGTGCCAGCAGTGAAGCCGGGGGAAGGTATCCTGAAGCTTTCTTT; cdr3_aa: CASSEAGGRYPEAFF
clone_size: .; d_call: TRBD1; j_call: TRBJ1-1; v_call: TRBV6-5; cdr3_nt: TGTGCCAGCAGCCTACAGGGGACGGGAACTGAAGCTTTCTTT; cdr3_aa: CASSLQGTGTEAFF
clone_size: .; d_call: .; j_call: TRBJ1-1; v_call: TRBV18; cdr3_nt: TGTGCCAGCTCGGTTAATACAGGGAACACTGAAGCTTTCTTT; cdr3_aa: CASSVNTGNTEAFF
clone_size: .; d_call: TRBD1; j_call: TRBJ1-4; v_call: TRBV11-2; cdr3_nt: TGTGCCAGCAGCTTCGCAAGGGGGCAAGAAAAACTGTTTTTT; cdr3_aa: CASSFARGQEKLFF
clone_size: .; d_call: .; j_call: TRBJ1-2; v_call: TRBV5-8; cdr3_nt: TGTGCCAGCAGCCTACACTATGGCTACACCTTC; cdr3_aa: CASSLHYGYTF
clone_size: .; d_call: .; j_call: TRBJ1-2; v_call: TRBV2; cdr3_nt: TGTGCCAGCACCCCCCAAGGGGCCCTTGGGGGGGGCTACACCTTC; cdr3_aa: CASTPQGALGGGYTF
clone_size: .; d_call: TRBD2; j_call: TRBJ2-1; v_call: TRBV6-5; cdr3_nt: TGTGCCAGCAGTTTGGGACTAGCGGGGGGTGTGAATGAGCAGTTCTTC; cdr3_aa: CASSLGLAGGVNEQFF
clone_size: few; d_call: .; j_call: TRBJ2-3; v_call: TRBV6-4; cdr3_nt: TGTGCCAGCAGTGACTCGAAGGGGGGGGGAACGACAGATACGCAGTATTTT; cdr3_aa: CASSDSKGGGTTDTQYF
clone_size: once; d_call: TRBD2; j_call: TRBJ2-2; v_call: TRBV18; cdr3_nt: TGTGCCAGCTCACCAAGCAGACTAGCGGGGAACACCGGGGAGCTGTTTTTT; cdr3_aa: CASSPSRLAGNTGELFF
clone_size: .; d_call: .; j_call: TRBJ1-2; v_call: TRBV28; cdr3_nt: TGTGCCAGCCATGGGACTATTTCGGGCTACACCTTC; cdr3_aa: CASHGTISGYTF
clone_size: .; d_call: TRBD2; j_call: TRBJ2-3; v_call: TRBV5-1; cdr3_nt: TGCGCCAGCGGGGGTTCTGCTAGCGGGGGGATCTCTAGCACAGATACGCAGTATTTT; cdr3_aa: CASGGSASGGISSTDTQYF
clone_size: .; d_call: TRBD2; j_call: TRBJ2-1; v_call: TRBV10-1; cdr3_nt: TGCGCCAGCAGTAAAAGCCGGGGGGAATACAATGAGCAGTTCTTC; cdr3_aa: CASSKSRGEYNEQFF
clone_size: .; d_call: .; j_call: TRBJ2-2; v_call: TRBV5-6; cdr3_nt: TGTGCCAGCAGCTTGCGGGGGGCATGGACCGGGGAGCTGTTTTTT; cdr3_aa: CASSLRGAWTGELFF
clone_size: few; d_call: .; j_call: TRBJ2-1; v_call: TRBV29-1; cdr3_nt: TGCAGCACCAGGGACAATGAGCAGTTCTTC; cdr3_aa: CSTRDNEQFF